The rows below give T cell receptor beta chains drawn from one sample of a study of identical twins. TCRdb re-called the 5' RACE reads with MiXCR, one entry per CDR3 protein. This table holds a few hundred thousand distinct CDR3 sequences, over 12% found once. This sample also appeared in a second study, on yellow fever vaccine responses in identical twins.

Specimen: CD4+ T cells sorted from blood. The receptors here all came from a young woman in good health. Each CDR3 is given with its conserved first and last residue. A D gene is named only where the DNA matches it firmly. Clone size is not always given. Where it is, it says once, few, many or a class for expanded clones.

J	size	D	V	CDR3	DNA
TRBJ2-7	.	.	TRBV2	CASKVTGNPYEQYF	TGTGCCAGCAAGGTTACAGGGAACCCCTACGAGCAGTACTTC
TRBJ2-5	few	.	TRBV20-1	CSARDSKRIQETQYF	TGCAGTGCTAGAGATTCGAAGCGGATCCAAGAGACCCAGTACTTC
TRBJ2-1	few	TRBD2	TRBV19	CASSVSGGVYNEQFF	TGTGCCAGTAGCGTCTCGGGGGGAGTCTACAATGAGCAGTTCTTC
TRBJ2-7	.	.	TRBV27	CASKPDRITYEQYF	TGTGCCAGCAAACCAGACAGGATTACCTACGAGCAGTACTTC
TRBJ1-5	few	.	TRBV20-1	CSASRAGEPQHF	TGCAGTGCTAGCCGGGCTGGAGAGCCCCAGCATTTT
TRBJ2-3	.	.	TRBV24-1	CATSDYGSTDTQYF	TGTGCCACCAGTGATTACGGGAGCACAGATACGCAGTATTTT
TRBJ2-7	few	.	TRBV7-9	CASSLGLWDEQYF	TGTGCCAGCAGCTTAGGGCTGTGGGACGAGCAGTACTTC
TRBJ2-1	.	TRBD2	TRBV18	CASSRRRGLNEQFF	TGTGCCAGCTCCCGACGGCGGGGGTTGAATGAGCAGTTCTTC
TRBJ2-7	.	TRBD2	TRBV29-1	CSVHIAGGVGEQYF	TGCAGCGTCCATATAGCGGGAGGCGTTGGCGAGCAGTACTTC
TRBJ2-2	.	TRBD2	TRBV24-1	CATSDLPGLAGHTGELFF	TGTGCCACCAGTGATTTACCGGGACTAGCGGGACACACCGGGGAGCTGTTTTTT
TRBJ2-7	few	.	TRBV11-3	CASSFGVPAYEQYF	TGTGCCAGCAGCTTCGGCGTACCCGCCTACGAGCAGTACTTC
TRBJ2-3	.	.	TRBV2	CASSLQGRGTTDTQYF	TGTGCCAGCAGTTTACAGGGGAGGGGGACGACAGATACGCAGTATTTT
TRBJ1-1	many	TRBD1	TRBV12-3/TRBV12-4	CASSLGQGVTEAFF	TGTGCCAGCAGTCTGGGACAGGGGGTAACTGAAGCTTTCTTT
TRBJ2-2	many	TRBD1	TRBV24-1	CATSDPPGQGSNTGELFF	TGTGCCACCAGTGACCCGCCGGGACAGGGTTCGAACACCGGGGAGCTGTTTTTT
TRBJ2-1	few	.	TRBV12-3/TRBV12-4	CASSLRLLDSYNEQFF	TGTGCCAGCAGTTTGCGACTACTGGACTCCTACAATGAGCAGTTCTTC
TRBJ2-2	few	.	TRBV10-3	CAITDVVTNTGELFF	TGTGCCATCACCGATGTTGTGACGAACACCGGGGAGCTGTTTTTT
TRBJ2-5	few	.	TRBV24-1	CATSDPNLAEETQYF	TGTGCCACCAGTGACCCCAATTTGGCGGAAGAGACCCAGTACTTC
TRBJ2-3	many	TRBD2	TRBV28	CASSFVPGGGADTQYF	TGTGCCAGCAGTTTCGTGCCGGGGGGAGGGGCAGATACGCAGTATTTT
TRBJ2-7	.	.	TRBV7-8	CASSFTTYEQYF	TGTGCCAGCAGCTTCACTACATACGAGCAGTACTTC
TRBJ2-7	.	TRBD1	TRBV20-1	CSALVTGSYEQYF	TGCAGTGCACTTGTGACAGGGTCCTACGAGCAGTACTTC
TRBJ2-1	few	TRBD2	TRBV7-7	CASSQTSGRYNEQFF	TGTGCCAGCAGCCAAACTAGCGGGAGGTACAATGAGCAGTTCTTC
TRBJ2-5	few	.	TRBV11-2	CASSNLFPKETQYF	TGTGCCAGCAGCAACCTATTTCCCAAAGAGACCCAGTACTTC
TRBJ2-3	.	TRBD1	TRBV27	CASSWGQASTDTQYF	TGTGCCAGCAGTTGGGGACAGGCGAGCACAGATACGCAGTATTTT
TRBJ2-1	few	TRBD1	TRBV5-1	CASSPDRELGEQFF	TGCGCCAGCAGCCCGGACAGGGAGCTGGGTGAGCAGTTCTTC
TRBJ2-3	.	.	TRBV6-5	CASSSSWGQRTDTQYF	TGTGCCAGCAGTTCCTCCTGGGGGCAGCGCACAGATACGCAGTATTTT
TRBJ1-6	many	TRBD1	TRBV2	CASRYRGESSPLHF	TGTGCCAGCAGGTACAGGGGTGAGAGTTCACCCCTCCACTTT
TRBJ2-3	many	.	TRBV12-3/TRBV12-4	CASSRTANSDTQYF	TGTGCCAGCAGCCGGACTGCGAATTCAGATACGCAGTATTTT
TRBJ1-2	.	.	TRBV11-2	CASSGGPTREYGYTF	TGTGCCAGCAGCGGTGGACCGACCCGGGAGTATGGCTACACCTTC
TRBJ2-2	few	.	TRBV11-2	CASSLDRLTGELFF	TGTGCCAGCAGCTTAGATAGGCTCACCGGGGAGCTGTTTTTT
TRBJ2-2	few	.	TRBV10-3	CAISEYAGGPAGELFF	TGTGCCATCAGTGAGTACGCCGGGGGACCGGCCGGGGAGCTGTTTTTT
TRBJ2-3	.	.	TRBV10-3	CAICAGSIDTQYF	TGTGCCATCTGTGCGGGGAGCATAGATACGCAGTATTTT
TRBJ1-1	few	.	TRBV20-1	CSARDWETTVSGIRRAFF	TGCAGTGCTAGAGATTGGGAAACGACAGTCTCGGGTATACGAAGAGCTTTCTTT